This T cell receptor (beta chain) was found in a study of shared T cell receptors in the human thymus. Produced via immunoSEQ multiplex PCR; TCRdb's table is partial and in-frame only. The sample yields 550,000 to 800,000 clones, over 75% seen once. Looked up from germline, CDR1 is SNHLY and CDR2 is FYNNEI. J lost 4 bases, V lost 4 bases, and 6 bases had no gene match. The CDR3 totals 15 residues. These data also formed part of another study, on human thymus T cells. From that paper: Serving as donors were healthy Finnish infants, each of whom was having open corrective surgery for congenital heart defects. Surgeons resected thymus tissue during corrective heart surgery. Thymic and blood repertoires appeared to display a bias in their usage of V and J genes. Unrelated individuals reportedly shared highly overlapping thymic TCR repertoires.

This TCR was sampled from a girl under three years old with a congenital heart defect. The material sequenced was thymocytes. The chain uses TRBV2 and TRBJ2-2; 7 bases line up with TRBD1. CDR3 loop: CASSGQGMGTGELFF. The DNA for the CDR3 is TGTGCCAGCAGTGGACAGGGAATGGGCACCGGGGAGCTGTTTTTT. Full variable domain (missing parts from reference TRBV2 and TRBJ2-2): EPEVTQTPSHQVTQMGQEVILRCVPISNHLYFYWYRQILGQKVEFLVSFYNNEISEKSEIFDDQFSVERPDGSNFTLKIRSTKLEDSAMYFCASSGQGMGTGELFFGEGSRLTVL.